These 8 T cell receptor beta chains were sequenced from one sample in a study of vaccination and CD4 T cells after COVID-19. No cognate antigen is known for these TCRs. Treatment described: approximately 9-day PBMC culture with coronavirus spike peptide pools or control peptides (ViraFEST assay). Those CD4+ T cells from the unexposed donor predate the COVID-19 pandemic (2011-2018). The Oncomine TCR Beta short-read assay sequenced DNA from cultured CD4+ T cells. TCRdb analysed the PCR reads with MiXCR anew, one entry per CDR3 protein. The repertoire has thousands of distinct CDR3 sequences, around a quarter of them found once; the top ten carry 32%. The sequencing sample was made of CD4+ T cells from blood, cultured in vitro. The receptors shown here come from a human donor in good health.

In nucleotides, the CDR3 is TGTGCCAGCAGTTTACAGGGCATCAGAGAGACCCAGTACTTC. It encodes CASSLQGIRETQYF. This chain uses TRBV11-2 with TRBJ2-5; weak D call: TRBD1 (6 bases). Between the trimmed V and J ends, which lost 6 bases and 4 bases, there was a span of 15 bases. The CDR3 extends over 14 amino acids. The V gene's germline CDR1 is SGHAT and CDR2 FQNNGV.

Here the CDR3 reads CASSFGHQGAAKNIQYF. The CDR3, as DNA: TGTGCCAGCAGCTTCGGGCACCAAGGGGCTGCCAAAAACATTCAGTACTTC. The chain employs TRBV11-3 and TRBJ2-4; TRBD1 might be the D (5 bases). CDR3 length equals 17 residues. CDR1 is SGHNT and CDR2 is YENEEA in the germline V gene. The V end lost 3 bases, the J end lost 1 base, and 16 bases lay between the germline ends.

This clonotype was seen a single time. V and J are TRBV5-1 and TRBJ1-6; D gene uncertain. The ends were cut back, 4 bases at V and 7 bases at J, with 9 bases in the middle. Looked up from germline, CDR1 is SGHRS and CDR2 is YFSETQ. The CDR3 is 13 amino acids. This CDR3 reads CASSERSNSPLHF. The CDR3 DNA reads as TGCGCCAGCAGCGAGAGATCAAATTCACCCCTCCACTTT.

The rearrangement links TRBV6-1 to TRBJ1-1; tentative D call: TRBD1 (5 bases). The CDR3 sequence is 15 residues long. Germline V gene data show CDR1 as MNHNS and CDR2 as SASEGT. V was shortened by 5 bases and J by 0 bases, with 13 bases between the two germline ends. The CDR3 DNA reads as TGTGCCAGCAGTAGGGCCGGGGGTTTGAACACTGAAGCTTTCTTT. Encoded protein: CASSRAGGLNTEAFF.

This clonotype was found once. This chain joins TRBV30 and TRBJ1-2; TRBD1 aligns across 7 bases. After removal of 2 bases from V and 5 bases from J, the junction contained 11 bases not matched to a gene. The germline CDR1 and CDR2 sequences are GTSNPN and SVGIG (reference sequence). CDR3 length: 15 amino acids. The DNA for the CDR3 is TGTGCCTGGAGTTTTACAGGGGTTGTAGTGTATGGCTACACCTTC. It translates to CAWSFTGVVVYGYTF.

The chain couples TRBV20-1 to TRBJ2-5; D is possibly TRBD2 (6 bases). Germline CDR1 is DFQATT and CDR2 is SNEGSKA (reference sequence). The CDR3 covers 14 residues. Trimming removed 2 bases from V and 2 bases from J, with 12 bases in between. The CDR3 DNA follows: TGCAGTGCTAGACAGAGACTAGGACAAGAGACCCAGTACTTC. Amino acid sequence: CSARQRLGQETQYF.

This clonotype was detected a few times. V and J are TRBV7-9 and TRBJ1-3; D remains ambiguous. The germline V gene has CDR1 SEHNR and CDR2 FQNEAQ (reference sequence). The CDR3 spans 13 residues. The V and J ends lost 3 bases and 4 bases respectively, with 7 bases between them. This chain's CDR3 is CASSLGSGNTIYF. As DNA, the CDR3 is TGTGCCAGCAGCTTGGGGTCCGGAAACACCATATATTTT.

This clonotype was observed a few times. The V call is TRBV20-1, the J call TRBJ2-2; 12 nucleotides agree with TRBD2. J was trimmed by 1 base and V by 6 bases; bases with no gene match: 9. Germline CDR1 and CDR2: DFQATT and SNEGSKA (reference sequence). The CDR3 spans 17 residues. The CDR3: CSAAAPGLAGNTGELFF. DNA of the CDR3: TGCAGTGCCGCCGCGCCGGGACTAGCGGGGAACACCGGGGAGCTGTTTTTT.